This T cell receptor beta chain was identified in a study of blood T cell repertoires in COVID-19. Looking at the study overall: PBMCs, B-cell-depleted T cells, or T cells were the source of the cDNA or gDNA that made up the material.

In the original processing: Estimates of nucleated cell counts were drawn from the amplification of reference gene primers. The table came from immunoSEQ multiplex PCR; TCRdb's copy has only in-frame clones and leaves some out. The DNA gave D and trimming, while V, J and clone size come from that table. The sample has 72,000 or so clones; 82% are singletons. Germline V CDR1 and CDR2: KGHSH, LQKENI. The CDR3 spans 16 residues. V lost 0 bases and J lost 4; bases outside the gene matches: 5. The sample comprised peripheral blood. This TCR came from a man of 80 years or more with active COVID-19. The chain uses TRBV18 and TRBJ2-2; TRBD1 matches 7 bases. The CDR3 sequence: CASSPPSGQSTGELFF. CDR3 DNA sequence: TGTGCCAGCTCACCACCGTCGGGACAGAGCACCGGGGAGCTGTTTTTT. The full variable domain, rest sourced from reference TRBV18 and TRBJ2-2, is NAGVMQNPRHLVRRRGQEARLRCSPMKGHSHVYWYRQLPEEGLKFMVYLQKENIIDESGMPKERFSAEFPKEGPSILRIQQVVRGDSAAYFCASSPPSGQSTGELFFGEGSRLTVL.